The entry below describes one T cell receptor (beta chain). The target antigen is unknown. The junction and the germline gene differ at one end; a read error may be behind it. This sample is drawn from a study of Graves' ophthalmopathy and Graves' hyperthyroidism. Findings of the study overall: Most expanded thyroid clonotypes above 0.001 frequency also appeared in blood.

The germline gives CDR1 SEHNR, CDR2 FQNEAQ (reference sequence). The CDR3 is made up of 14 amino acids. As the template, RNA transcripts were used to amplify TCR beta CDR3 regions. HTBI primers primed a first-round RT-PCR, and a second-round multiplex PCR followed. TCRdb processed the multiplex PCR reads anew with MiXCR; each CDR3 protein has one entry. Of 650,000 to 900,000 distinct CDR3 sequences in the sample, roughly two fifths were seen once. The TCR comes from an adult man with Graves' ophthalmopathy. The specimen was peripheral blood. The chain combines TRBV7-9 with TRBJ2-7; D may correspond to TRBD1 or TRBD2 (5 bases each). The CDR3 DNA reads TGCGCCAGCAGCCCGGGACCTATCGGGTACGAGCAGTACTTC. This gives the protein CASSPGPIGYEQYF. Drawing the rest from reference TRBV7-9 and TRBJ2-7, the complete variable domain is DTGVSQNPRHKITKRGQNVTFRCDPISEHNRLYWYRQTLGQGPEFLTYFQNEAQLEKSRLLSDRFSAERPKGSFSTLEIQRTEQGDSAMYLCASSPGPIGYEQYFGPGTRLTVT.